A single sample is the source of the 8 T cell receptor beta chains below, sequenced in a study of blood T cell repertoires in COVID-19. TCRdb's copy holds only in-frame clones and misses some; the assay was immunoSEQ multiplex PCR. In the table there are 120,000 to 150,000 clones, about 90% of which are singletons. The sequenced sample consisted of peripheral blood. These receptors originate from a woman aged 80 or over with acute or convalescent COVID-19.

The CDR3 DNA is TGTGCCAGCTCAAGCGGGACACCCGCAACTAATGAAAAACTGTTTTTT. Its protein is CASSSGTPATNEKLFF. The chain is built from TRBV18 and TRBJ1-4; perhaps TRBD1 as D (6 bases). Germline CDR1 reads KGHSH; CDR2 reads LQKENI. Trimming left V 5 bases short and J 0 bases short, with 13 bases between. The CDR3 loop spans 16 amino acids.

This clone was found once. The gene calls are TRBV2 and TRBJ2-1; 9 positions match TRBD1. In germline, CDR1 is SNHLY, CDR2 FYNNEI. The CDR3 length is 13 residues. The V segment lost 5 bases and the J segment 6 bases; nucleotides outside the gene matches: 2. CDR3 residues: CASSRDRVNEQFF. In nucleotides, the CDR3 is TGTGCCAGCAGTCGGGACAGGGTCAATGAGCAGTTCTTC.

In DNA form, the CDR3 reads TGTGCCAGCTCACGAGGGACAGGGGGTGAAGCTTTCTTT. Its protein is CASSRGTGGEAFF. J is TRBJ1-1 and V is TRBV18; the match to TRBD1 covers 11 bases. Germline V gene sequence: CDR1 KGHSH, CDR2 LQKENI. Trimming at V came to 4 bases and at J to 7 bases, leaving 2 bases not matched to a gene. This CDR3 has 13 amino acids.

The chain recombines TRBV12-3 or TRBV12-4 with TRBJ1-1; D unresolved. This CDR3 is built from 11 residues. V was shortened by 5 bases and J by 8 bases, with 9 bases between the two germline ends. The CDR3 nucleotides read TGTGCCAGCAGTAAAAATCGGGAAGCTTTCTTT. The encoded protein is CASSKNREAFF.

This clone was detected once. The V call is TRBV3-1 (or the pseudogene TRBV3-2), the J call TRBJ1-2, with TRBD1 identical over 11 bases. CDR1 is LGHDT, CDR2 YNNKEL, per germline (reference sequence). Germline trimming cut 1 base from V and 8 bases from J; bases unmatched to any gene: 9. The CDR3 is 16 residues long. For the CDR3, the DNA is TGTGCCAGCAGCCAAGGCACCGGGACAGGGGGAAGGGGCTACACCTTC. Translated: CASSQGTGTGGRGYTF.

This clone was recorded once. This rearrangement joins TRBV6-5 to TRBJ2-5, with D possibly matching TRBD2 (7 bases). Trimming stripped 0 bases from V and 8 bases from J, with 19 bases between. This CDR3 has 16 amino acids. Germline loops: CDR1 MNHEY, CDR2 SVGAGI. CDR3 protein: CASSYSKKGGATTQYF. CDR3 in DNA: TGTGCCAGCAGTTACTCGAAGAAAGGGGGGGCCACCACCCAGTACTTC.

The count of this clone is one. The chain couples TRBV6-5 to TRBJ1-5, with a weak D call TRBD1 (5 bases). Per germline, CDR1 MNHEY and CDR2 SVGAGI. The ends were cut back, 6 bases at V and 0 bases at J, with 9 bases in the middle. This CDR3 region has 14 residues. Written as DNA, the CDR3 is TGTGCCAGCAGGCCCGACAGTAGCAATCAGCCCCAGCATTTT. It specifies CASRPDSSNQPQHF.

The chain joins TRBV7-2 to TRBJ2-1; TRBD1 aligns across 11 bases. With 3 bases clipped from V and 8 bases from J, the junction kept 9 bases outside the gene matches. CDR1 and CDR2 from the germline V gene are SGHTA and FQGNSA. The CDR3 has 16 residues. The CDR3 DNA reads as TGTGCCAGCAGCTTCTCCGGGACAGGGGGGTTTGATGAGCAGTTCTTC. Encoded protein: CASSFSGTGGFDEQFF.